The 20 T cell receptor beta chains in this list originate from one sample, sequenced in a study of graft-versus-host responses after intestinal transplantation. The antigens for these receptors are not known. TCRdb keeps only in-frame clones here, not all; method: immunoSEQ multiplex PCR. The sample consists of tens of thousands of clones, approximately 96% of them appearing once. The sample was unstimulated CD8+ T cells sorted from spleen or lymph node cells, taken before transplant. The receptors originated from a human donor who was the organ donor for an intestinal transplant.

The chain couples TRBV5-6 to TRBJ1-6; TRBD1 agrees at 10 bases. The CDR3 covers 15 residues. V lost 3 bases and J lost 8; bases outside the gene matches: 5. Germline V gene lookup returns CDR1 SGHDT and CDR2 YYEEEE. DNA for the CDR3: TGTGCCAGCAGCTACGGGACAGGGGTGGATTCACCCCTCCACTTT. Residues: CASSYGTGVDSPLHF.

This chain uses TRBV9 with TRBJ2-3; 10 bases align to TRBD2. Germline V lookup: CDR1 SGDLS, CDR2 YYNGEE. The CDR3 is made up of 16 amino acids. The trim removed 0 bases at V and 4 bases at J, leaving 5 bases unmatched. CDR3 residues: CASSVASGGAADTQYF. CDR3 nucleotides: TGTGCCAGCAGCGTAGCCAGCGGGGGGGCCGCAGATACGCAGTATTTT.

The chain links TRBV7-9 to TRBJ1-2, with 9 bases fitting TRBD1. Germline V gene lookup returns CDR1 SEHNR and CDR2 FQNEAQ (reference sequence). The CDR3 extends over 19 amino acids. Germline trimming cut 5 bases from V and 10 bases from J; bases unmatched to any gene: 26. In DNA form, the CDR3 reads TGTGCCAGCAGCCCTCACCGCCCGGACAGGGGCCCGCCATTGGGTCACTACACCTTC. This codes for CASSPHRPDRGPPLGHYTF. Drawing the rest from reference TRBV7-9 and TRBJ1-2, the complete variable domain is DTGVSQNPRHKITKRGQNVTFRCDPISEHNRLYWYRQTLGQGPEFLTYFQNEAQLEKSRLLSDRFSAERPKGSFSTLEIQRTEQGDSAMYLCASSPHRPDRGPPLGHYTFGSGTRLTVV.

The chain has TRBV9 and TRBJ2-1; a possible D gene is TRBD1 (6 bases). CDR1 is SGDLS, CDR2 YYNGEE, per germline. The CDR3 spans 16 residues. V was trimmed by 2 bases and J by 0 bases, leaving 12 bases between them. This chain's CDR3 is CASSVWDIRSYNEQFF. The CDR3 DNA reads TGTGCCAGCAGCGTTTGGGACATTCGCTCCTACAATGAGCAGTTCTTC.

The chain has TRBV7-9 and TRBJ2-1; 9 bases align to TRBD2. The V gene's germline CDR1 is SEHNR and CDR2 FQNEAQ (reference sequence). The V segment lost 5 bases and the J segment 5 bases; nucleotides outside the gene matches: 1. The CDR3 has 13 residues. The CDR3 region has the DNA TGTGCCAGCAGCCCTAGCGGGGACAATGAGCAGTTCTTC. This codes for CASSPSGDNEQFF.

This sequence joins TRBV29-1 and TRBJ2-3; weak D call: TRBD2 (5 bases). The CDR3 extends over 14 amino acids. The ends were cut back, 6 bases at V and 0 bases at J, with 13 bases in the middle. Per the germline V gene, CDR1 is SQVTM and CDR2 is ANQGSEA. Written as DNA, the CDR3 is TGCAGCGTATCGGGGTTCTCTAGCACAGATACGCAGTATTTT. Its protein is CSVSGFSSTDTQYF.

This clone came up once. The V call is TRBV4-1, the J call TRBJ2-2; TRBD2 matches at 8 bases. Germline V gene lookup returns CDR1 MGHRA and CDR2 YSYEKL. The CDR3 is made up of 16 amino acids. With 7 bases clipped from V and 4 bases from J, the junction kept 11 bases outside the gene matches. The CDR3 is CASTLKALAVTGELFF. The CDR3 region has the DNA TGCGCCAGCACACTCAAGGCACTAGCGGTCACCGGGGAGCTGTTTTTT.

This clone appeared once. V gene TRBV28 combines with J gene TRBJ2-7; 8 nucleotides agree with TRBD2. After removal of 6 bases from V and 6 bases from J, the junction contained 1 base not matched to a gene. Germline V CDR1 and CDR2: MDHEN, SYDVKM. The CDR3 sequence is 11 residues long. The CDR3 coding sequence is TGTGCCAGCAGGCGGGGGGTCGAGCAGTACTTC. It encodes CASRRGVEQYF.

The chain couples TRBV7-6 to TRBJ2-3; 7 nucleotides agree with TRBD1. The V and J ends lost 6 bases and 1 base, in that order; junction bases with no gene match: 4. The germline CDR1 and CDR2 sequences are SGHVS and FNYEAQ. The CDR3 runs to 14 residues. The CDR3 DNA follows: TGTGCCAGCAGTAGTGGACAGGGCACAGATACGCAGTATTTT. The encoded protein is CASSSGQGTDTQYF.

The chain is built from TRBV7-8 and TRBJ2-2; D gene uncertain. The CDR3 spans 11 residues. Germline values: CDR1 SGHVS, CDR2 FQNEAQ. V lost 5 bases and J 7 bases, leaving 5 bases between the germline ends. The CDR3 DNA reads TGTGCCAGCAGCCCGCTCGGGGAGCTGTTTTTT. This translates into CASSPLGELFF.

V gene TRBV11-2 combines with J gene TRBJ2-7; D remains unclear. The CDR3 is 11 amino acids. The germline V gene has CDR1 SGHAT and CDR2 FQNNGV. V lost 5 bases, J lost 7 bases, and 9 bases lay in between. This CDR3 reads CASSRVEEQYF. The CDR3, as DNA: TGTGCCAGCAGCCGCGTGGAGGAGCAGTACTTC.

The chain carries TRBV2 and TRBJ2-7, with D maybe TRBD2 (5 bases). V gave up 6 bases and J gave up 3 bases, with 9 bases separating them. Germline V CDR1 and CDR2: SNHLY, FYNNEI. The CDR3 covers 12 residues. CDR3 protein: CASSSDYYEQYF. The CDR3 DNA is TGTGCCAGCAGCTCAGACTACTACGAGCAGTACTTC.

This chain joins TRBV25-1 and TRBJ1-4, with TRBD1 matching over 8 bases. The CDR3 is 16 residues long. J was trimmed by 7 bases and V by 1 base; bases with no gene match: 8. Germline CDR1 MGHDK, CDR2 SYGVNS. CDR3 loop: CASSELGGQGAEKLFF. CDR3 bases: TGTGCCAGCAGTGAATTAGGCGGGCAGGGGGCTGAAAAACTGTTTTTT.

V is TRBV27 and J is TRBJ1-2; tentative D call: TRBD1 (5 bases). This CDR3 comprises 14 residues. The germline V and J ends were trimmed by 7 bases and 5 bases, with 17 bases remaining between them. The germline V gene has CDR1 MNHEY and CDR2 SMNVEV (reference sequence). The CDR3 spells CASNGAGSPYGYTF. Here the CDR3 DNA reads TGTGCCAGCAACGGGGCAGGTTCTCCTTATGGCTACACCTTC.

The rearrangement links TRBV4-1 to TRBJ2-1, with 10 positions matching TRBD2. This CDR3 has 17 residues. J was trimmed by 0 bases and V by 3 bases; bases with no gene match: 5. Germline CDR1 reads MGHRA; CDR2 reads YSYEKL. CDR3 amino acids: CASSHGLAVSSYNEQFF. Written as DNA, the CDR3 is TGCGCCAGCAGCCACGGACTAGCGGTAAGCTCCTACAATGAGCAGTTCTTC.

J is TRBJ1-1 and V is TRBV7-6, with D unresolved. Per the germline V gene, CDR1 is SGHVS and CDR2 is FNYEAQ. The CDR3 totals 13 residues. Trimming took 5 bases from V and 7 from J, leaving 14 bases between them. The CDR3 sequence is CASSVRVGREAFF. CDR3 nucleotides: TGTGCCAGCAGCGTCCGGGTAGGACGTGAAGCTTTCTTT.

The V call is TRBV27, the J call TRBJ2-3, with 11 bases fitting TRBD2. V lost 3 bases and J lost 6; bases outside the gene matches: 26. Germline assignment: CDR1 MNHEY and CDR2 SMNVEV (reference sequence). This CDR3 region has 22 residues. The CDR3 protein is CASSLQIPYRVSGGAPADTQYF. For the CDR3, the DNA is TGTGCCAGCAGTTTGCAAATACCCTACCGGGTTAGCGGGGGGGCCCCTGCTGATACGCAGTATTTT.

The chain is built from TRBV27 and TRBJ2-1; the D call may be TRBD1 or TRBD2 (6 bases each). The ends were cut back, 2 bases at V and 7 bases at J, with 24 bases in the middle. The CDR3 extends over 18 amino acids. Germline V gene data show CDR1 as MNHEY and CDR2 as SMNVEV (reference sequence). The CDR3 DNA is TGTGCCAGCAGTTTACAGTTAGGGGGGCTCTTCTCGGGGAATGAGCAGTTCTTC. This sequence encodes CASSLQLGGLFSGNEQFF.

The chain recombines TRBV11-2 with TRBJ2-2; 7 nucleotides agree with TRBD2. Germline V lookup: CDR1 SGHAT, CDR2 FQNNGV. The V segment lost 5 bases and the J segment 2 bases; nucleotides outside the gene matches: 8. The CDR3 has 16 residues. CDR3 in amino acids: CASSAAGVSNTGELFF. The CDR3 bases are TGTGCCAGCAGCGCGGCGGGGGTTTCCAACACCGGGGAGCTGTTTTTT.

The chain carries TRBV28 and TRBJ1-3, with TRBD1 matching over 7 bases. Germline CDR1 is MDHEN and CDR2 is SYDVKM. Unmatched junction bases numbered 13, after V lost 5 bases and J lost 3 bases. The CDR3 loop spans 17 amino acids. CDR3 DNA: TGTGCCAGCAGTCTCGGGACAGACCTTTTTGGTGGAAACACCATATATTTT. It codes for CASSLGTDLFGGNTIYF.